This T cell receptor (beta chain) was sequenced during a study of monozygotic twins with cystic fibrosis. Data came from immunoSEQ multiplex PCR; TCRdb stores just in-frame clones and leaves some out. The data hold 30,000 or so clones, with about 96% observed a single time. Comments on this clone: Its antigen is not known.

The study's findings and limits: No link emerged between shared CDR3 counts and age, concordance or severity. Monozygotic CF twins shared more identical nucleotide clonotypes than unrelated patients. Median Simpson clonality of about 0.01 suggested naive T cells predominated.

The CDR3 has 11 residues. Trimming took off 6 bases at V and 7 bases at J, with 9 bases between the two ends. Germline CDR1 is KGHSH and CDR2 is LQKENI. This chain connects TRBV18 to TRBJ1-1; no definite D call. Sequencing input: blood. This receptor was obtained from a girl aged 2 to 10 with cystic fibrosis. CDR3 in amino acids: CASSLTVEAFF. Here the CDR3 DNA reads TGTGCCAGCTCGCTTACTGTTGAAGCTTTCTTT.